One sample yielded the 8 T cell receptor beta chains listed below, sequenced in a study of T cells in tuberculosis. The repertoire was sequenced with immunoSEQ multiplex PCR; TCRdb's copy has only in-frame clones and lacks some. The sample shows roughly 28,000 clones, more than 80% of them seen only once. Input material: PBMCs. These receptors originate from a donor aged 10-29 years with latent tuberculosis or without tuberculosis infection.

The chain combines TRBV29-1 with TRBJ2-2; TRBD1 is a possible D gene (5 bases). CDR3 size: 14 residues. V was shortened by 2 bases and J by 1 base, with 8 bases between the two germline ends. Per the germline V gene, CDR1 is SQVTM and CDR2 is ANQGSEA. CDR3 region: CSVEKQENTGELFF. CDR3 bases: TGCAGCGTTGAAAAACAGGAGAACACCGGGGAGCTGTTTTTT.

By proportion, this clone is medium-sized. The sample contains more than one DNA sequence encoding this CDR3. The chain carries TRBV2 and TRBJ2-1, with D perhaps TRBD1 (6 bases). The CDR3 totals 12 residues. CDR1 and CDR2 (germline): SNHLY, FYNNEI. V lost 8 bases and J lost 4, with 9 bases in between. CDR3 bases: TGTGCCAGCGAACAGGGATACAATGAGCAGTTCTTC. Its translation is CASEQGYNEQFF.

The rearrangement uses TRBV11-2 and TRBJ1-6; D unresolved. The ends were cut back, 5 bases at V and 3 bases at J, with 11 bases in the middle. CDR1 and CDR2 (germline): SGHAT, FQNNGV. The CDR3 has 15 residues. This CDR3 reads CASSTSGVYNSPLHF. The DNA of the CDR3 is TGTGCCAGCAGCACGTCCGGGGTCTATAATTCACCCCTCCACTTT.

As DNA, the CDR3 is TGTGCCAGCAGCCCGGGACAGGGATATGGCTACACCTTC. Its translation: CASSPGQGYGYTF. The V and J genes are TRBV28 and TRBJ1-2, with 9 bases matching TRBD1. V shed 6 bases and J 5 bases; nucleotides not matched to a gene: 4. The V gene's germline CDR1 is MDHEN and CDR2 SYDVKM. CDR3 length: 13 amino acids.

The chain uses TRBV6-1 and TRBJ2-7; no clear D gene. Germline V gives CDR1 MNHNS, CDR2 SASEGT. V lost 2 bases, J lost 0 bases, and 11 bases lay in between. The CDR3 runs to 15 residues. The CDR3 spells CASSESAGSSYEQYF. The CDR3 DNA reads as TGTGCCAGCAGTGAATCAGCAGGCTCCTCCTACGAGCAGTACTTC.

The sample holds one count of this clone. The chain has TRBV4-3 and TRBJ2-2; 7 bases line up with TRBD2. Trimming removed 0 bases from V and 8 bases from J; junction bases left unmatched: 3. Germline V CDR1 and CDR2: LGHNA, YSLEER. The CDR3 totals 14 residues. The CDR3 is CASSQDREEGELFF. The CDR3 DNA sequence: TGCGCCAGCAGCCAAGATCGGGAGGAGGGGGAGCTGTTTTTT.

The rearrangement links TRBV25-1 to TRBJ2-7, with D maybe TRBD1 (6 bases). The CDR3 extends over 16 amino acids. Germline V gene sequence: CDR1 MGHDK, CDR2 SYGVNS. V gave up 0 bases and J gave up 2 bases, with 14 bases separating them. CDR3 sequence reads: CASSEYPTDSTYEQYF. CDR3 in DNA: TGTGCCAGCAGTGAATATCCTACGGACAGTACCTACGAGCAGTACTTC.

The genes are TRBV6-1 and TRBJ1-2; TRBD1 agrees at 10 bases. Trimming took 7 bases from V and 4 from J; bases not matched to a gene: 6. The length of the CDR3 is 14 residues. Germline values: CDR1 MNHNS, CDR2 SASEGT. The CDR3 DNA is TGTGCCAGCAAAGGACAGGGGGTATCCTATGGCTACACCTTC. Translation gives CASKGQGVSYGYTF.